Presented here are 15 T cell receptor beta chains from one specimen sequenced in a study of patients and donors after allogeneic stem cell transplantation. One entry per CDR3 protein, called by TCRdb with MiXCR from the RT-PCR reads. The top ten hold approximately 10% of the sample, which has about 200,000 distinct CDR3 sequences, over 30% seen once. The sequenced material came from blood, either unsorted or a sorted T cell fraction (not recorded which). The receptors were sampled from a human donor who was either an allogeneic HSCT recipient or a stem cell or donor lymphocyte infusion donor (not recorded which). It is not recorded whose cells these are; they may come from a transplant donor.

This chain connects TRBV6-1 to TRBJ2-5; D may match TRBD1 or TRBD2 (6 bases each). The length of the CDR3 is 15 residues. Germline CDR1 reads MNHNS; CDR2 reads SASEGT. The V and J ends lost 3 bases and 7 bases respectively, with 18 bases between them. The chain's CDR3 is CASSDFAGGGWTQYF. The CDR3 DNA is TGTGCCAGCAGTGATTTCGCCGGGGGCGGATGGACCCAGTACTTC.

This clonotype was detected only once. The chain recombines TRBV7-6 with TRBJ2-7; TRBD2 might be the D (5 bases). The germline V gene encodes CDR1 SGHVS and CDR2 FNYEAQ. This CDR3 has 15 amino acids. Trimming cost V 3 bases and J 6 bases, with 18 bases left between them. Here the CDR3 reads CASSLGLGSESEQYF. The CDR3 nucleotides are TGTGCCAGCAGCTTGGGCTTAGGGAGCGAGTCCGAGCAGTACTTC.

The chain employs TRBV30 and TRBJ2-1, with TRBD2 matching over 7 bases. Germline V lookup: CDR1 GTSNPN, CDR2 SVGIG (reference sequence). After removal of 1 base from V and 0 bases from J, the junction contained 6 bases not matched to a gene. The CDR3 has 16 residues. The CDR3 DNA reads TGTGCCTGGAGTGGGTTGCGGGGGAGCTCCTACAATGAGCAGTTCTTC. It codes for CAWSGLRGSSYNEQFF.

The CDR3, as DNA: TGCAGCGTTGATTCGACGGACCTAGGTACCTACGAGCAGTACTTC. Translation gives CSVDSTDLGTYEQYF. The chain links TRBV29-1 to TRBJ2-7, with D uncertain. Germline V lookup: CDR1 SQVTM, CDR2 ANQGSEA. V lost 3 bases and J lost 2, with 17 bases in between. This CDR3 spans 15 amino acids.

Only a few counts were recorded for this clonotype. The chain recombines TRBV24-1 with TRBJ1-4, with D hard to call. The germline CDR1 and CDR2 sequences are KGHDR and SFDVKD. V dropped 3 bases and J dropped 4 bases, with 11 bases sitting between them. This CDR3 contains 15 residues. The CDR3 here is CATSDRSSGNEKLFF. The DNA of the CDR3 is TGTGCCACCAGTGATCGGTCCTCGGGTAATGAAAAACTGTTTTTT.

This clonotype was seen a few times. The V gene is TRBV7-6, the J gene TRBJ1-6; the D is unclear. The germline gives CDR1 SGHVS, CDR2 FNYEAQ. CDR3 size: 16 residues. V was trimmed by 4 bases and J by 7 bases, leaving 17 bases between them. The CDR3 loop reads CASSSRPGARNSPLHF. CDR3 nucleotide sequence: TGTGCCAGCAGCTCGCGTCCGGGAGCTAGGAATTCACCCCTCCACTTT.

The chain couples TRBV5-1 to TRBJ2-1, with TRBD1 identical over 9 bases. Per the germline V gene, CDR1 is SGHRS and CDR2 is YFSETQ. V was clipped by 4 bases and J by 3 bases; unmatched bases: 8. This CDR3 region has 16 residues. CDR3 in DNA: TGCGCCAGCAGCCATGGGCCGGGACAGGGCTACAATGAGCAGTTCTTC. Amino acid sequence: CASSHGPGQGYNEQFF.

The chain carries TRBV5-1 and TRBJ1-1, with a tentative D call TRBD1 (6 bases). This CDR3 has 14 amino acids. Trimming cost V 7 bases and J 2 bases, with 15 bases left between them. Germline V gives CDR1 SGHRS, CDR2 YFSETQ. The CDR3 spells CASQTGLGNTEAFF. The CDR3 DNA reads TGCGCCAGCCAAACAGGGCTAGGAAACACTGAAGCTTTCTTT.

The CDR3: CASSLLGQGDGYTF. The CDR3 DNA sequence: TGTGCCAGCAGTTTACTCGGGCAGGGCGATGGCTACACCTTC. The V gene is TRBV12-3 or TRBV12-4, the J gene TRBJ1-2, with D possibly TRBD1 on 5 matching bases. The CDR3 contains 14 residues. The germline V and J ends were trimmed by 2 bases and 6 bases, with 13 bases remaining between them.

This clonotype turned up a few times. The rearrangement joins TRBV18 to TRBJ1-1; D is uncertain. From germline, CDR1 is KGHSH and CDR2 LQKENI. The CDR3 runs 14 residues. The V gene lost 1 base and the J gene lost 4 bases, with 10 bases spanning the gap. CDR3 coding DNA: TGTGCCAGCTCACCACAAGTGGGAGGCACTGAAGCTTTCTTT. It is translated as CASSPQVGGTEAFF.

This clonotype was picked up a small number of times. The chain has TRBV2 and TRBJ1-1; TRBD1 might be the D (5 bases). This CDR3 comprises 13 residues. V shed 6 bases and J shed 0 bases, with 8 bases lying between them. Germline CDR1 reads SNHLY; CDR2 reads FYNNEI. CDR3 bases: TGTGCCAGCAGGTGGGGGATGAACACTGAAGCTTTCTTT. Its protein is CASRWGMNTEAFF.

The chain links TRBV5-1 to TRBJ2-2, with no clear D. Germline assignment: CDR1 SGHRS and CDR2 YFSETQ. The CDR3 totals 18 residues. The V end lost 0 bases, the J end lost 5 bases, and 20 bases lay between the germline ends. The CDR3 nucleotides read TGCGCCAGCAGCTTGGCGGTTGACTCCAGAGGTGGGACCGGGGAGCTGTTTTTT. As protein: CASSLAVDSRGGTGELFF. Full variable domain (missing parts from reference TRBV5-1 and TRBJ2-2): KAGVTQTPRYLIKTRGQQVTLSCSPISGHRSVSWYQQTPGQGLQFLFEYFSETQRNKGNFPGRFSGRQFSNSRSEMNVSTLELGDSALYLCASSLAVDSRGGTGELFFGEGSRLTVL.

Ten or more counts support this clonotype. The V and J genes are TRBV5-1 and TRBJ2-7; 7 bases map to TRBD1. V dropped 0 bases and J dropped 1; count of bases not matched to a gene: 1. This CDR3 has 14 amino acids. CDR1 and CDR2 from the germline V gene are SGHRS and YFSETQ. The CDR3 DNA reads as TGCGCCAGCAGCTTGGGACAGGGTTCCTACGAGCAGTACTTC. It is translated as CASSLGQGSYEQYF.

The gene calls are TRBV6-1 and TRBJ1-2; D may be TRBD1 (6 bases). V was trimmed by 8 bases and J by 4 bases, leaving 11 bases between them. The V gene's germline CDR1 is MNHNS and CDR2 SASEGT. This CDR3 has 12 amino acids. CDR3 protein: CASLQGAYGYTF. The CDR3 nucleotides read TGTGCCAGCCTACAGGGAGCCTATGGCTACACCTTC.

This chain's CDR3 is CASSPGQGLYGYTF. CDR3 nucleotides: TGCGCCAGCAGTCCGGGACAGGGTCTCTATGGCTACACCTTC. The chain employs TRBV5-1 and TRBJ1-2; 9 positions agree with TRBD1. CDR1 and CDR2 from the germline V gene are SGHRS and YFSETQ. This CDR3 has 14 amino acids. V gave up 5 bases and J gave up 4 bases; unmatched junction bases: 6.